The 8 T cell receptor beta chains given below trace back to one sample, sequenced in a study of response to subunit inactivated influenza vaccine. Using its own MiXCR run on the RT-PCR reads, TCRdb lists one record per CDR3 protein. The sample shows about 700,000 distinct CDR3 sequences, 14% of them seen only once. Sequences were derived from PBMCs from blood, sampled 14 to 15 days before vaccination. The source of these receptors is a middle-aged man who received an inactivated influenza vaccine.

This clonotype was picked up a small number of times. This sequence joins TRBV5-1 and TRBJ2-3; no reliable D call. The CDR3 has 12 residues. Trimming took 1 base from V and 6 from J, leaving 6 bases between them. Germline V gene lookup returns CDR1 SGHRS and CDR2 YFSETQ. This chain's CDR3 is CASSLMQDTQYF. Written as DNA, the CDR3 is TGCGCCAGCAGCTTGATGCAGGATACGCAGTATTTT.

The chain carries TRBV14 and TRBJ2-7; maybe TRBD2 (6 bases). Per the germline V gene, CDR1 is SGHDN and CDR2 is FVKESK. The V end was cut by 0 bases, the J end by 5 bases, with 11 bases between. CDR3 length: 14 residues. The CDR3 DNA reads TGTGCCAGCAGCCAAGATGCGGGGAACCACGAGCAGTACTTC. Encoded protein: CASSQDAGNHEQYF.

The gene calls are TRBV28 and TRBJ2-7; D assignment may be TRBD1 or TRBD2 (5 bases each). CDR1 is MDHEN and CDR2 is SYDVKM in the germline V gene. Trimming shortened V by 5 bases and J by 3 bases, and 29 bases separated the two germline ends. This CDR3 has 19 amino acids. The CDR3 reads CASSLLGRARGLGYYEQYF. The CDR3 DNA follows: TGTGCCAGCAGTCTCCTGGGAAGGGCCCGGGGCTTAGGGTACTACGAGCAGTACTTC.

V gene TRBV3-1 combines with J gene TRBJ2-3; possibly TRBD1 for D (6 bases). The length of the CDR3 is 14 residues. The V gene lost 4 bases and the J gene lost 6 bases, with 14 bases spanning the gap. Germline V lookup: CDR1 LGHDT, CDR2 YNNKEL (reference sequence). In DNA form, the CDR3 reads TGTGCCAGCAGCCCCCGTGTGGGGGCGGATACGCAGTATTTT. Translated, it gives CASSPRVGADTQYF.

V and J are TRBV9 and TRBJ2-1; 8 bases fit TRBD1. The germline gives CDR1 SGDLS, CDR2 YYNGEE. Trimming took 3 bases from V and 8 from J; bases not matched to a gene: 7. The CDR3 runs 14 residues. The CDR3 bases are TGTGCCAGCAGCGCCCGGACAGGGTGGGATGAGCAGTTCTTC. This gives the protein CASSARTGWDEQFF. The full variable domain, with the rest looked up from reference TRBV9 and TRBJ2-1, is DSGVTQTPKHLITATGQRVTLRCSPRSGDLSVYWYQQSLDQGLQFLIQYYNGEERAKGNILERFSAQQFPDLHSELNLSSLELGDSALYFCASSARTGWDEQFFGPGTRLTVL.

V usage is TRBV20-1 and J usage is TRBJ2-3; 10 bases agree with TRBD1. Per germline, CDR1 DFQATT and CDR2 SNEGSKA (reference sequence). V shed 5 bases and J 1 base; nucleotides not matched to a gene: 3. The CDR3 consists of 14 residues. The CDR3 spells CSAPDRGGTDTQYF. The CDR3, as DNA: TGCAGTGCTCCGGACAGGGGGGGCACAGATACGCAGTATTTT.

This chain uses TRBV5-5 with TRBJ2-5; D not certain. Between the trimmed V and J ends, which lost 0 bases and 5 bases, there was a span of 11 bases. CDR1 is SGHKS, CDR2 YYEKEE, per germline (reference sequence). The CDR3 covers 14 residues. The CDR3 reads CASSLARPRETQYF. The CDR3 coding sequence is TGTGCCAGCAGCTTGGCCAGGCCGCGGGAGACCCAGTACTTC.

As regards this clonotype: A read error is likely, as this CDR3 ends without the conserved phenylalanine or tryptophan. J is TRBJ2-3 and V is TRBV20-1; 11 positions agree with TRBD2. V was pared by 5 bases and J by 2 bases, with 6 bases of the junction left unmatched. The germline V gene encodes CDR1 DFQATT and CDR2 SNEGSKA (reference sequence). This CDR3 is built from 15 residues. CDR3: CSALGLAAATDTQYI. The CDR3 bases are TGCAGTGCTCTGGGACTAGCGGCCGCCACAGATACGCAGTATATT.